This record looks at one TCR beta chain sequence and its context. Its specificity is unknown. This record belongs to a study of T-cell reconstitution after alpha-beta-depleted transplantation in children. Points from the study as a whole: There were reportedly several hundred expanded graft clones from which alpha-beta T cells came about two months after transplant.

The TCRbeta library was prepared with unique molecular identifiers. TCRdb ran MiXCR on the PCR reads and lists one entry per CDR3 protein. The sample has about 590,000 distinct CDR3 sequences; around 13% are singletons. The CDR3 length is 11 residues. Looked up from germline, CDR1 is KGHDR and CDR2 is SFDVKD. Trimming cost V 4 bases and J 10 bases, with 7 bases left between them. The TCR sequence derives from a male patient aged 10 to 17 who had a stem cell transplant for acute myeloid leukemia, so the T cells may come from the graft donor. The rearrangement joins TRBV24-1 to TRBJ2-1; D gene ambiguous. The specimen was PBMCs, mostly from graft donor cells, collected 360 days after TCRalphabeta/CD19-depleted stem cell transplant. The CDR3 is CATSDSEEQFF. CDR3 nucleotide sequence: TGTGCCACCAGTGACTCGGAGGAGCAGTTCTTC.